The present entry profiles one T cell receptor beta chain with its context. The sample is drawn from a study of early T cells in non-severe SARS-CoV-2 infection. As for the study in general: With bulk RNA from unsorted whole blood as input, sequencing yielded unpaired chains.

In TCRdb, the 5' RACE reads were re-called with MiXCR into one record per CDR3 protein. Of 40,000 or so distinct CDR3 sequences detected, roughly 6.2% appear once; the ten largest clones hold roughly 12%. The CDR3 runs 13 residues. V lost 6 bases and J 7 bases, leaving 13 bases between the germline ends. Germline-derived CDR1 and CDR2 are SNHLY and FYNNEI. The specimen was whole blood. The chain links TRBV2 to TRBJ2-1; D remains ambiguous. The TCR was taken from an adult who was a healthcare worker with PCR-confirmed SARS-CoV-2 infection or an uninfected control (not recorded which). The CDR3 nucleotides are TGTGCCAGCAGCCAGTCCATTGGAAATGAGCAGTTCTTC. Protein product: CASSQSIGNEQFF.